This entry describes one T cell receptor beta chain. This specimen belongs to a study of blood T cell repertoires in COVID-19. The table came from immunoSEQ multiplex PCR; TCRdb's copy has only in-frame clones and leaves some out. Among a few hundred thousand clones listed, 70% to 90% were seen once. Within 2 weeks before study entry, exposed participants met a COVID-19 case. V shed 2 bases and J shed 8 bases, with 9 bases lying between them. Germline-derived CDR1 and CDR2 are SGHTA and FQGNSA. This CDR3 comprises 12 residues. The chain employs TRBV7-2 and TRBJ1-2; D not certain. The sequenced sample consisted of PBMCs or T cells enriched from blood (not recorded which). The sequence derives from a young woman who had been exposed to COVID-19. CDR3 residues: CASSLSGIGYTF. CDR3 nucleotide sequence: TGTGCCAGCAGCTTATCCGGGATCGGCTACACCTTC.